This TCR beta chain appears in the sequencing data of a study of identifying expanded T cells in peripheral blood. Per germline, CDR1 SGHNT and CDR2 YENEEA. Between the trimmed V and J ends, which lost 2 bases and 9 bases, there was a span of 11 bases. CDR3 length equals 13 residues. Whole-study findings and limits: Over about two and four weeks, about 15 and 19 clones changed, versus 1.2 between replicates. Clone count variance between roughly 2-week samples rose with total template count.

As concerns this clone: Its antigen remains unidentified.

The protocol was immunoSEQ multiplex PCR, while the TCRdb copy is restricted to in-frame clones and leaves out a portion. The sample contains about 85,000 clones, more than 75% of which appear only once. Healthy donors had no documented immune events, such as infections, while sampled. The sequenced sample consisted of blood. The chain recombines TRBV11-3 with TRBJ2-1, with D possibly matching TRBD2 (5 bases). The TCR originated in a person aged 18 to 75 in good health. The CDR3 loop is CASSLLLAGEQFF. Written as DNA, the CDR3 is TGTGCCAGCAGCTTACTCCTAGCTGGTGAGCAGTTCTTC. The full variable domain, in which reference TRBV11-3 and TRBJ2-1 provide the parts outside the CDR3, is EAGVVQSPRYKIIEKKQPVAFWCNPISGHNTLYWYLQNLGQGPELLIRYENEEAVDDSQLPKDRFSAERLKGVDSTLKIQPAELGDSAVYLCASSLLLAGEQFFGPGTRLTVL.